This is a list of T cell receptor beta chains from one sample in a study of T cell clones after liver transplantation. Produced via immunoSEQ multiplex PCR; TCRdb's table is partial and in-frame only. The sample records some 80,000 clones, about 84% being singletons. This specimen was CD4+ T cells from blood, taken approximately 3.5 years after liver transplant. These receptors all stem from a human patient who received a liver transplant. Some T cells may have originated in the graft donor. The conserved cysteine and the conserved F or W are not part of the CDR3 here.

j_call v_call cdr3_aa
TRBJ1-5 TRBV6-1 ASSVLHDRGSNQPQH
TRBJ2-7 TRBV29-1 SAGGGGNEQY
TRBJ2-1 TRBV7-2 ASSRRAVGDEQF
TRBJ2-3 TRBV27 ASSLSSSGYSTDTQY
TRBJ2-7 TRBV5-4 ASSLAGGGSYEQY
TRBJ1-4 TRBV5-1 ASSVQGNEKLF
TRBJ2-5 TRBV5-1 ASSLPALETQY
TRBJ2-3 TRBV25-1 ASRGTRYTDTQY
TRBJ1-5 TRBV7-2 ASSPGAPFYSNQPQH
TRBJ1-1 TRBV6-1 ASGPTGVGTEAF
TRBJ2-7 TRBV5-1 ASSLARYSYEQY
TRBJ2-2 TRBV6-4 ASSDSGGIRPGELF
TRBJ2-1 TRBV7-9 ASSLLAGTDEQF
TRBJ2-4 TRBV9 ASSSWTGGAGLTKNIQY
TRBJ1-5 TRBV28 ASSSPGYNQPQH
TRBJ2-5 TRBV18 ASSPGTGETQY